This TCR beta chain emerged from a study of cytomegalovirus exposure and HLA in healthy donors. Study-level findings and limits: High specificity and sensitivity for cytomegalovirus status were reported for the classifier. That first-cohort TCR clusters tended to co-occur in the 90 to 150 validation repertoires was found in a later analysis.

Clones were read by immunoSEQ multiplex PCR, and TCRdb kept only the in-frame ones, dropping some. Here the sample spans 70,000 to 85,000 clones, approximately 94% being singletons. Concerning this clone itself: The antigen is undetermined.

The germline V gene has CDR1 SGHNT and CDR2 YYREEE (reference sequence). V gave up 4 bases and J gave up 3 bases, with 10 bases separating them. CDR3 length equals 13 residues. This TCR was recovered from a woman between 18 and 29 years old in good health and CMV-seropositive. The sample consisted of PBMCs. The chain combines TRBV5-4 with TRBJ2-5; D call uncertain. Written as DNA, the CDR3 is TGTGCCAGCAGCCCCCATGACAAAGAGACCCAGTACTTC. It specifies CASSPHDKETQYF.